Below, 24 T cell receptor beta chains from the same sample are listed, as sequenced in a study of response to subunit inactivated influenza vaccine. TCRdb re-derived calls from the RT-PCR reads in MiXCR, one entry per CDR3 protein. The data contain about 570,000 distinct CDR3 sequences, approximately 10% of them singletons. These records were also assigned to another study, of T cells expressing NK-cell markers. That source adds: cDNA encoding TCR beta was synthesized via 5'RACE template switching incorporating UMIs.

Material: PBMCs from blood, obtained on the day of vaccination. Every receptor here comes from a man in his fifties or sixties who received an inactivated influenza vaccine.

This clonotype was seen a handful of times. The chain has TRBV18 and TRBJ2-7, with 9 bases aligning to TRBD2. J gave up 3 bases and V 0 bases, and 9 bases lay outside the gene matches. Germline values: CDR1 KGHSH, CDR2 LQKENI. The CDR3 runs 17 residues. CDR3 region: CASSPPSSGKGRYEQYF. The CDR3 region has the DNA TGTGCCAGCTCACCACCCTCTAGCGGGAAGGGGCGCTACGAGCAGTACTTC.

The rearrangement links TRBV25-1 to TRBJ1-1; D perhaps matches TRBD1 (5 bases). CDR3 length: 13 amino acids. V lost 7 bases and J 3 bases, leaving 12 bases between the germline ends. Germline values: CDR1 MGHDK, CDR2 SYGVNS. CDR3 in amino acids: CASNQAGDTEAFF. For the CDR3, the DNA is TGTGCCAGCAATCAGGCGGGGGACACTGAAGCTTTCTTT. Looking up the rest from reference TRBV25-1 and TRBJ1-1 gives the full variable domain: EADIYQTPRYLVIGTGKKITLECSQTMGHDKMYWYQQDPGMELHLIHYSYGVNSTEKGDLSSESTVSRIRTEHFPLTLESARPSHTSQYLCASNQAGDTEAFFGQGTRLTVV.

This clonotype was recorded at least ten times. The V call is TRBV12-3 or TRBV12-4, the J call TRBJ1-2; TRBD1 might be the D (6 bases). Trimming pared 3 bases from V and 6 bases from J, leaving 14 bases between. The CDR3 is 14 amino acids. This CDR3 reads CASSFQGWSDGYTF. As DNA, the CDR3 is TGTGCCAGCAGTTTTCAGGGGTGGTCCGATGGCTACACCTTC.

This clonotype occurred a few times. The genes are TRBV10-2 and TRBJ1-3, with TRBD1 as a possible D gene (5 bases). Trimming took off 4 bases at V and 0 bases at J, with 10 bases between the two ends. The CDR3 length is 15 residues. Germline V gene sequence: CDR1 WSHSY, CDR2 SAAADI. The CDR3 is CASSVTANSGNTIYF. CDR3 bases: TGCGCCAGCAGTGTGACAGCTAACTCTGGAAACACCATATATTTT.

Many counts were recorded for this clonotype. V usage is TRBV30 and J usage is TRBJ2-1; no clear D. Germline assignment: CDR1 GTSNPN and CDR2 SVGIG (reference sequence). This CDR3 spans 13 amino acids. V was cut by 5 bases and J by 2 bases, with 10 bases left in between. The CDR3 DNA is TGTGCCTGGTCTCCCTCAGCCTACAATGAGCAGTTCTTC. This gives the protein CAWSPSAYNEQFF.

The CDR3 is CASSLSAVNYEQYF. The CDR3 DNA sequence: TGTGCCAGCAGTTTGTCGGCAGTTAACTACGAGCAGTACTTC. The chain joins TRBV12-3 or TRBV12-4 to TRBJ2-7; D is ambiguous. The CDR3 is made up of 14 amino acids. V lost 3 bases, J lost 3 bases, and 12 bases lay in between.

At least ten counts were recorded for this clonotype. V is TRBV14 and J is TRBJ2-1; 8 bases agree with TRBD2. Germline V gives CDR1 SGHDN, CDR2 FVKESK. This CDR3 has 16 residues. V shed 0 bases, J shed 3 bases, and the junction held 4 bases outside the gene matches. CDR3 loop: CASSQEWRGVYNEQFF. CDR3 sequence (DNA): TGTGCCAGCAGCCAAGAATGGCGGGGGGTCTACAATGAGCAGTTCTTC. The whole variable domain, filled in from reference TRBV14 and TRBJ2-1, reads EAGVTQFPSHSVIEKGQTVTLRCDPISGHDNLYWYRRVMGKEIKFLLHFVKESKQDESGMPNNRFLAERTGGTYSTLKVQPAELEDSGVYFCASSQEWRGVYNEQFFGPGTRLTVL.

This clonotype was counted a few times. The genes are TRBV6-5 and TRBJ1-1; TRBD1 might be the D (5 bases). This CDR3 is built from 17 residues. V was trimmed by 4 bases and J by 1 base, leaving 19 bases between them. Germline V gene sequence: CDR1 MNHEY, CDR2 SVGAGI. Here the CDR3 DNA reads TGTGCCAGCAGTTTTAACCAGGGTACGCGTTCGAACACTGAAGCTTTCTTT. Its translation is CASSFNQGTRSNTEAFF.

The chain has TRBV4-2 and TRBJ2-7; 8 bases line up with TRBD2. The germline V gene encodes CDR1 LGHNA and CDR2 YNFKEQ. The CDR3 totals 15 residues. J gave up 6 bases and V 1 base, and 8 bases lay outside the gene matches. As DNA, the CDR3 is TGTGCCAGCAGCCAAGTTTACGGGGGGGCCGGCGAGCAGTACTTC. Residues: CASSQVYGGAGEQYF.

This rearrangement joins TRBV20-1 to TRBJ2-7; the match to TRBD1 covers 7 bases. There are 14 residues in the CDR3. Unmatched junction bases numbered 5, after V lost 3 bases and J lost 0 bases. Looked up from germline, CDR1 is DFQATT and CDR2 is SNEGSKA (reference sequence). The CDR3 nucleotides read TGCAGTGCTAGCTGGACAGGTACCTCCTACGAGCAGTACTTC. Translation: CSASWTGTSYEQYF.

Ten or more counts support this clonotype. The J gene is TRBJ2-3, the V gene TRBV11-2; TRBD2 might be the D (5 bases). The V end lost 7 bases, the J end lost 2 bases, and 13 bases lay between the germline ends. The CDR3 extends over 14 amino acids. CDR1 is SGHAT, CDR2 FQNNGV, per germline. CDR3 sequence reads: CASKLEDHTDTQYF. In DNA, the CDR3 is TGTGCCAGCAAACTGGAGGACCACACAGATACGCAGTATTTT. Based on the CDR3 plus reference TRBV11-2 and TRBJ2-3, the full variable domain is EAGVAQSPRYKIIEKRQSVAFWCNPISGHATLYWYQQILGQGPKLLIQFQNNGVVDDSQLPKDRFSAERLKGVDSTLKIQPAKLEDSAVYLCASKLEDHTDTQYFGPGTRLTVL.

This clonotype was observed at least ten times. This chain uses TRBV7-2 with TRBJ2-1; TRBD2 matches 14 bases. The CDR3 has 16 amino acids. Germline CDR1 reads SGHTA; CDR2 reads FQGNSA. Trimming took 4 bases from V and 6 from J; bases not matched to a gene: 5. CDR3 DNA sequence: TGTGCCAGCAGCTCAAAGACTAGCGGGGGGGCCAATGAGCAGTTCTTC. It specifies CASSSKTSGGANEQFF.

The CDR3 sequence: CAIMRGGTNEQFF. DNA of the CDR3: TGTGCCATCATGAGGGGGGGTACCAATGAGCAGTTCTTC. This chain links TRBV10-3 with TRBJ2-1; perhaps TRBD2 as D (7 bases). Between the trimmed V and J ends, which lost 7 bases and 6 bases, there was a span of 13 bases. There are 13 residues in the CDR3. Per germline, CDR1 ENHRY and CDR2 SYGVKD.

This clonotype was observed a few times. The CDR3 DNA follows: TGTGCCAGCAGCTCACCTACCAGGGTGTTTAACACTGAAGCTTTCTTT. Translating it yields CASSSPTRVFNTEAFF. The chain uses TRBV11-2 and TRBJ1-1; possibly TRBD1 for D (5 bases). With 4 bases removed from V and 2 bases from J, the gap between germline ends came to 17 bases. Germline V gives CDR1 SGHAT, CDR2 FQNNGV. The length of the CDR3 is 16 residues.

In this sample, this clonotype turned up many times. The rearrangement joins TRBV20-1 to TRBJ2-5; D uncertain. This CDR3 is built from 12 residues. The germline CDR1 and CDR2 sequences are DFQATT and SNEGSKA (reference sequence). Trimming took off 2 bases at V and 2 bases at J, with 6 bases between the two ends. This chain's CDR3 is CSARIWQETQYF. CDR3 coding DNA: TGCAGTGCTAGAATATGGCAAGAGACCCAGTACTTC.

The rearrangement joins TRBV2 to TRBJ2-3; D might be TRBD2 (6 bases). Trimming took 7 bases from V and 3 from J, leaving 11 bases between them. Germline V gene data show CDR1 as SNHLY and CDR2 as FYNNEI. This CDR3 is 13 amino acids long. CDR3 in amino acids: CASNQLATDTQYF. For the CDR3, the DNA is TGTGCCAGCAACCAACTAGCAACAGATACGCAGTATTTT.

The J gene is TRBJ2-7, the V gene TRBV12-3 or TRBV12-4, with D possibly being TRBD1 (6 bases). V lost 8 bases to trimming and J lost 5 bases, with 22 bases between them. The CDR3 runs 15 residues. The CDR3 DNA reads as TGTGCCAGCTCTTCCTCGCAGGGGCCGACTCACGAGCAGTACTTC. The encoded protein is CASSSSQGPTHEQYF.

This clonotype was found many times. The chain recombines TRBV2 with TRBJ1-5; D gene ambiguous. The germline V and J ends were trimmed by 8 bases and 6 bases, with 5 bases remaining between them. Germline lookup yields CDR1 SNHLY and CDR2 FYNNEI. There are 10 residues in the CDR3. CDR3 in amino acids: CASGSQPQHF. For the CDR3, the DNA is TGTGCCAGCGGCAGTCAGCCCCAGCATTTT.

The genes are TRBV7-2 and TRBJ2-2, with 9 bases that match TRBD2. Trimming at V came to 0 bases and at J to 1 base, leaving 3 bases not matched to a gene. Germline-derived CDR1 and CDR2 are SGHTA and FQGNSA. The CDR3 length is 17 residues. The DNA of the CDR3 is TGTGCCAGCAGCTTAGCGCCGACTAGCGGGAACACCGGGGAGCTGTTTTTT. Protein product: CASSLAPTSGNTGELFF. The full variable domain, in which reference TRBV7-2 and TRBJ2-2 provide the parts outside the CDR3, is GAGVSQSPSNKVTEKGKDVELRCDPISGHTALYWYRQSLGQGLEFLIYFQGNSAPDKSGLPSDRFSAERTGGSVSTLTIQRTQQEDSAVYLCASSLAPTSGNTGELFFGEGSRLTVL.

The chain has TRBV6-2 or TRBV6-3 and TRBJ2-7; 10 nucleotides align to TRBD2. The V gene end was trimmed by 5 bases and the J gene end by 7 bases; junction bases not matched to a gene: 14. The CDR3 extends over 16 amino acids. Germline CDR1 and CDR2: MNHEY and SVGEGT. In DNA, the CDR3 is TGTGCCAGCAGTGACAGAGTTAGCGGGAGGACCGCAGAGCAGTACTTC. Translation gives CASSDRVSGRTAEQYF.

This clonotype has a handful of counts. Sequence at one end of the junction differs from germline and may be a read error. V is TRBV12-3 or TRBV12-4 and J is TRBJ2-7; the match to TRBD2 covers 8 bases. The CDR3 sequence is 12 residues long. CDR3 protein: CASSFNQVAGTF. CDR3 nucleotides: TGTGCCAGCAGTTTTAACCAGGTAGCGGGGACCTTC.

This clonotype turned up a few times. The V call is TRBV20-1, the J call TRBJ1-1; D not resolved. This CDR3 is built from 11 residues. Germline CDR1 DFQATT, CDR2 SNEGSKA (reference sequence). Trimming took off 6 bases at V and 0 bases at J, with 5 bases between the two ends. The CDR3 DNA reads TGCAGTGCCAAGATGAACACTGAAGCTTTCTTT. It encodes CSAKMNTEAFF.

This clonotype was found a few times. The rearrangement links TRBV30 to TRBJ2-3; TRBD2 agrees at 9 bases. The length of the CDR3 is 18 residues. Germline V gene sequence: CDR1 GTSNPN, CDR2 SVGIG (reference sequence). Unmatched junction bases numbered 14, after V lost 0 bases and J lost 4 bases. The CDR3 protein is CAWSVKGRRGRAPDTQYF. The CDR3 DNA sequence: TGTGCCTGGAGTGTAAAGGGTCGTCGCGGGAGGGCCCCAGATACGCAGTATTTT. Filled out from reference TRBV30 and TRBJ2-3, the complete variable domain reads SQTIHQWPATLVQPVGSPLSLECTVEGTSNPNLYWYRQAAGRGLQLLFYSVGIGQISSEVPQNLSASRPQDRQFILSSKKLLLSDSGFYLCAWSVKGRRGRAPDTQYFGPGTRLTVL.

This clonotype was counted a few times. V usage is TRBV28 and J usage is TRBJ1-1; D is ambiguous. V was clipped by 8 bases and J by 4 bases, with 14 bases between them. CDR3 size: 13 residues. The germline CDR1 and CDR2 sequences are MDHEN and SYDVKM. The CDR3 here is CASGKWAGTEAFF. The CDR3 bases are TGTGCCAGCGGGAAGTGGGCAGGCACTGAAGCTTTCTTT. Filled out from reference TRBV28 and TRBJ1-1, the complete variable domain reads DVKVTQSSRYLVKRTGEKVFLECVQDMDHENMFWYRQDPGLGLRLIYFSYDVKMKEKGDIPEGYSVSREKKERFSLILESASTNQTSMYLCASGKWAGTEAFFGQGTRLTVV.